Presented here are 26 T cell receptor beta chains from one specimen sequenced in a study of PD-1 blockade in classical Hodgkin lymphoma. As for time point: cycle 4 day 1 (C4D1), after less than 7 weeks of nivolumab. Relapses following autologous stem cell transplantation were seen in all patients, with brentuximab vedotin exposure varying. Repertoires were generated with immunoSEQ multiplex PCR, while TCRdb's copy carries only in-frame clones and drops some. The sample lists tens of thousands of clones; more than 75% were seen once. The sequencing used peripheral blood mononuclear cells (PBMCs), collected before the fourth cycle of nivolumab. Receptor source: a human donor with classical Hodgkin lymphoma.

Written as DNA, the CDR3 is TGTGCCAGCAGTTTCGGCCTAGCGGGTCCGGACTCCTACGAGCAGTACTTC. This encodes CASSFGLAGPDSYEQYF. The chain couples TRBV28 to TRBJ2-7; 8 bases match TRBD2. The CDR3 extends over 17 amino acids. CDR1 and CDR2 (germline): MDHEN, SYDVKM. The V segment lost 3 bases and the J segment 0 bases; nucleotides outside the gene matches: 10.

The chain carries TRBV7-9 and TRBJ1-1, with a tentative D call TRBD1 (6 bases). This CDR3 region has 12 residues. V lost 10 bases and J lost 5, with 14 bases in between. The germline V gene has CDR1 SEHNR and CDR2 FQNEAQ (reference sequence). The CDR3 sequence is CATDKGGTEAFF. In DNA form, the CDR3 reads TGTGCCACCGACAAAGGGGGAACTGAAGCTTTCTTT.

The V call is TRBV19, the J call TRBJ1-2, with 8 bases identical to TRBD1. The CDR3 covers 14 residues. Germline trimming cut 9 bases from V and 6 bases from J; bases unmatched to any gene: 12. CDR1 and CDR2 from the germline V gene are LNHDA and SQIVND (reference sequence). The CDR3 nucleotides are TGTGCCAGCCACCCCCCCCCAGGGGGCCATGGCTACACCTTC. Amino acid sequence: CASHPPPGGHGYTF.

This chain joins TRBV6-1 and TRBJ2-7; TRBD1 matches 7 bases. The CDR3 length is 15 residues. Germline CDR1 and CDR2: MNHNS and SASEGT. Losses at the gene ends were 0 bases for V and 5 bases for J; bases not matched to a gene: 7. For the CDR3, the DNA is TGTGCCAGCAGTGAAGCGACAGGGTTTGGACACGAGCAGTACTTC. The encoded protein is CASSEATGFGHEQYF.

The chain employs TRBV27 and TRBJ2-7; the D is unclear. Germline V gives CDR1 MNHEY, CDR2 SMNVEV (reference sequence). The CDR3 loop spans 13 amino acids. The germline V and J ends were trimmed by 4 bases and 4 bases, with 11 bases remaining between them. The CDR3 protein is CASSWTSDYEQYF. The CDR3 nucleotides read TGTGCCAGCAGTTGGACCTCCGATTACGAGCAGTACTTC.

The chain joins TRBV2 to TRBJ2-7, with a possible D match to TRBD1 (5 bases). This CDR3 has 15 amino acids. The germline gives CDR1 SNHLY, CDR2 FYNNEI. Between the trimmed V and J ends, which lost 4 bases and 4 bases, there was a span of 17 bases. The CDR3 sequence is CASSGYRNETYEQYF. The DNA of the CDR3 is TGTGCCAGCAGTGGGTACAGGAATGAAACATACGAGCAGTACTTC.

V gene TRBV6-5 combines with J gene TRBJ2-5; 7 positions agree with TRBD2. CDR1 and CDR2 (germline): MNHEY, SVGAGI. CDR3 length: 15 amino acids. The V gene end was trimmed by 1 base and the J gene end by 3 bases; junction bases not matched to a gene: 5. The CDR3 DNA reads TGTGCCAGCAGTTACTGGGAGGGGAAGGAAGAGACCCAGTACTTC. It specifies CASSYWEGKEETQYF.

The chain is built from TRBV5-4 and TRBJ2-5; the match to TRBD2 covers 15 bases. The V and J ends lost 4 bases and 0 bases, in that order; junction bases with no gene match: 7. The V gene's germline CDR1 is SGHNT and CDR2 YYREEE (reference sequence). The CDR3 extends over 18 amino acids. This chain's CDR3 is CASSPGLAGGPYQETQYF. The CDR3, as DNA: TGTGCCAGCAGCCCGGGACTAGCGGGGGGACCCTACCAAGAGACCCAGTACTTC.

Regarding this clone: Other DNA variants within this sample encode the same CDR3. J is TRBJ2-3 and V is TRBV9; D is uncertain. Germline lookup yields CDR1 SGDLS and CDR2 YYNGEE. V was shortened by 0 bases and J by 3 bases, with 2 bases between the two germline ends. This CDR3 has 12 residues. The CDR3: CASSVGTDTQYF. The CDR3 nucleotides are TGTGCCAGCAGCGTAGGGACAGATACGCAGTATTTT. The whole variable domain, filled in from reference TRBV9 and TRBJ2-3, reads DSGVTQTPKHLITATGQRVTLRCSPRSGDLSVYWYQQSLDQGLQFLIQYYNGEERAKGNILERFSAQQFPDLHSELNLSSLELGDSALYFCASSVGTDTQYFGPGTRLTVL.

This clone was recorded only once. This chain uses TRBV7-6 with TRBJ1-2; 8 bases agree with TRBD1. J lost 4 bases, V lost 5 bases, and 6 bases had no gene match. The CDR3 loop spans 14 amino acids. Germline CDR1 is SGHVS and CDR2 is FNYEAQ. In DNA form, the CDR3 reads TGTGCCAGCAGCCCCGGGACAGGAGTCTATGGCTACACCTTC. Translated, it gives CASSPGTGVYGYTF.

A note on this clone: One end of the junction fails to match germline, which may point to a read error. The rearrangement uses TRBV6-6 and TRBJ1-1; 9 bases fit TRBD1. This CDR3 is built from 15 residues. Germline CDR1 and CDR2: MNHNY and SVGAGI (reference sequence). The CDR3 here is CASSQHRGLNTEAFF. The CDR3 coding sequence is TGTGCCAGCAGTCAACACAGGGGGCTGAATACTGAAGCTTTCTTT.

This clone was detected once. The chain couples TRBV4-1 to TRBJ2-1; possible D gene TRBD2, 6 bases. The V end was cut by 1 base, the J end by 4 bases, with 8 bases between. CDR3 length: 14 residues. Germline V lookup: CDR1 MGHRA, CDR2 YSYEKL. The DNA of the CDR3 is TGCGCCAGCAGCCAAGTAGCGGAGTACAATGAGCAGTTCTTC. Translation: CASSQVAEYNEQFF.

The chain uses TRBV21-1 and TRBJ2-2; the D segment call TRBD1 is taken from the table without a DNA check. TRBV21-1 is shown as a pseudogene. The CDR3 totals 12 residues. CDR3 protein: CASNLGVRELFF. The CDR3 DNA is TGTGCCAGCAACTTGGGCGTCCGGGAGCTGTTTTTT.

The V call is TRBV2, the J call TRBJ1-3, with D possibly being TRBD1 (6 bases). The CDR3 consists of 15 residues. Trimming shortened V by 1 base and J by 7 bases, and 14 bases separated the two germline ends. Germline values: CDR1 SNHLY, CDR2 FYNNEI. The CDR3, as DNA: TGTGCCAGCAGTGAAGAAGAACAGGGATTGAACACCATATATTTT. Translating it yields CASSEEEQGLNTIYF.

The chain employs TRBV10-3 and TRBJ1-5; D unresolved. Trimming pared 0 bases from V and 9 bases from J, leaving 9 bases between. Germline values: CDR1 ENHRY, CDR2 SYGVKD. CDR3 length: 13 residues. The CDR3 loop is CAISESRLLPQHF. The CDR3 DNA reads TGTGCCATCAGTGAGTCCCGGCTTCTGCCCCAGCATTTT.

The CDR3 sequence: CASSLVLGDTGELFF. CDR3 sequence (DNA): TGTGCCAGCAGCTTAGTTTTGGGGGACACCGGGGAGCTGTTTTTT. The chain carries TRBV7-3 and TRBJ2-2; D may be TRBD1 or TRBD2 (5 bases each). The V gene lost 2 bases and the J gene lost 3 bases, with 10 bases spanning the gap. The CDR3 runs 15 residues. Germline V gives CDR1 SGHTA, CDR2 FQGTGA.

The V call is TRBV28, the J call TRBJ1-5; no definite D call. V gave up 6 bases and J gave up 0 bases, with 12 bases separating them. The CDR3 runs to 15 residues. Looked up from germline, CDR1 is MDHEN and CDR2 is SYDVKM. The chain's CDR3 is CASSPRLTSNQPQHF. CDR3 bases: TGTGCCAGCAGCCCTAGATTAACTAGCAATCAGCCCCAGCATTTT.

The chain uses TRBV5-1 and TRBJ2-2; 12 bases line up with TRBD2. Germline CDR1 is SGHRS and CDR2 is YFSETQ. Trimming took 0 bases from V and 6 from J; bases not matched to a gene: 3. This CDR3 has 16 amino acids. The CDR3, as DNA: TGCGCCAGCAGCTTGGAGGCTAGCGGGGGGGCCGGGGAGCTGTTTTTT. This encodes CASSLEASGGAGELFF.

The V gene is TRBV28, the J gene TRBJ1-2; D gene ambiguous. The CDR3 has 14 amino acids. Trimming took 2 bases from V and 8 from J, leaving 15 bases between them. The germline V gene encodes CDR1 MDHEN and CDR2 SYDVKM. CDR3 amino acids: CASSLGSTPRGYTF. The CDR3 DNA is TGTGCCAGCAGTTTAGGGTCGACCCCTCGCGGCTACACCTTC.

This clone showed up just once. The V gene is TRBV5-4, the J gene TRBJ2-3; possibly TRBD2 for D (6 bases). The CDR3 covers 13 residues. The ends were cut back, 4 bases at V and 4 bases at J, with 10 bases in the middle. The germline V gene encodes CDR1 SGHNT and CDR2 YYREEE (reference sequence). DNA of the CDR3: TGTGCCAGCAGCGTGACTAGTCCAGATACGCAGTATTTT. Translating gives CASSVTSPDTQYF.

The V and J genes are TRBV11-3 and TRBJ1-5; TRBD1 might be the D (6 bases). V was cut by 7 bases and J by 3 bases, with 19 bases left in between. Germline CDR1 reads SGHNT; CDR2 reads YENEEA. CDR3 length: 16 residues. Here the CDR3 reads CASTSGPRGPNQPQHF. CDR3 DNA: TGTGCCAGCACCTCCGGCCCCAGGGGACCCAATCAGCCCCAGCATTTT.

The gene calls are TRBV12-5 and TRBJ2-1; 12 nucleotides line up with TRBD2. The germline gives CDR1 LGHNT, CDR2 FRNRAP. Trimming cost V 6 bases and J 0 bases; bases outside gene matches: 3. This CDR3 has 16 residues. The CDR3 here is CASGPTSGSSYNEQFF. DNA for the CDR3: TGTGCTAGTGGCCCGACTAGCGGGAGCTCCTACAATGAGCAGTTCTTC.

This chain joins TRBV9 and TRBJ1-1; possibly TRBD1 for D (6 bases). The germline gives CDR1 SGDLS, CDR2 YYNGEE. The V gene lost 3 bases and the J gene lost 1 base, with 13 bases spanning the gap. The CDR3 is 15 residues long. The CDR3 loop reads CASSAGKTGNTEAFF. In DNA form, the CDR3 reads TGTGCCAGCAGCGCCGGTAAGACAGGGAACACTGAAGCTTTCTTT.

The chain recombines TRBV28 with TRBJ1-2; D is unclear. The germline V and J ends were trimmed by 4 bases and 4 bases, with 10 bases remaining between them. CDR1 and CDR2 (germline): MDHEN, SYDVKM. The CDR3 length is 13 residues. CDR3 protein: CASSSGSGYGYTF. CDR3 DNA sequence: TGTGCCAGCAGTTCCGGGAGCGGCTATGGCTACACCTTC.

This clone was observed a handful of times. The V call is TRBV27, the J call TRBJ2-7; TRBD2 is a possible D gene (6 bases). The germline V and J ends were trimmed by 2 bases and 4 bases, with 18 bases remaining between them. The CDR3 spans 16 residues. Looked up from germline, CDR1 is MNHEY and CDR2 is SMNVEV (reference sequence). CDR3 coding DNA: TGTGCCAGCAGTTTAGGAGGGCAGGGCTTTCGGTACGAGCAGTACTTC. It yields the protein CASSLGGQGFRYEQYF.

The V gene is TRBV5-4, the J gene TRBJ2-1, with TRBD2 identical over 12 bases. The CDR3 extends over 15 amino acids. V dropped 4 bases and J dropped 9; count of bases not matched to a gene: 8. Germline V CDR1 and CDR2: SGHNT, YYREEE (reference sequence). This CDR3 is CASSGGTSGFPEQFF. The CDR3 bases are TGTGCCAGCAGCGGCGGGACTAGCGGGTTTCCTGAGCAGTTCTTC.